Following are 20 T cell receptor beta chains from one sample sequenced in a study of cytomegalovirus exposure and HLA in healthy donors (dated by TCRdb to about 2017). Receptor libraries were prepared by the immunoSEQ multiplex PCR assay. The multiplex PCR relied on a mix of 60 forward primers for TCR Vbeta segments and 13 reverse primers for TCR Jbeta segments. Here the immuneACCESS table is served through TCRdb, limited to in-frame sequences with V and J called. Missing clones are a known gap in these copies; in checked studies unresolved V genes cover under half, and the rest lacks a known reason. This sample has under 250,000 clones in its table, and around 73% of those were observed once. The ten largest clones capture roughly 3% of the sample. Sequencing used PBMCs. The receptor source for this set is a woman aged 25-40 years in good health and CMV-seronegative.

This clone was counted a single time. This rearrangement joins TRBV10-3 to TRBJ1-5; D might be TRBD1 (5 bases). The V and J ends lost 6 bases and 3 bases respectively, with 9 bases between them. CDR3 length equals 13 residues. Germline V gives CDR1 ENHRY, CDR2 SYGVKD. The CDR3 nucleotides read TGTGCCATCAGGGGGGGATTCAATCAGCCCCAGCATTTT. It encodes CAIRGGFNQPQHF.

The sample holds a few counts of this clone. The chain recombines TRBV7-2 with TRBJ2-3, with 7 nucleotides matching TRBD2. J gave up 7 bases and V 1 base, and 8 bases lay outside the gene matches. CDR1 and CDR2 from the germline V gene are SGHTA and FQGNSA. The CDR3 has 15 amino acids. The CDR3 loop is CASSLVGGVANTQYF. The CDR3 DNA follows: TGTGCCAGCAGCTTAGTGGGGGGGGTGGCAAATACGCAGTATTTT.

This clone was seen a few times. The V gene is TRBV9, the J gene TRBJ2-1; a possible D gene is TRBD2 (6 bases). This CDR3 comprises 12 residues. The V end lost 4 bases, the J end lost 10 bases, and 12 bases lay between the germline ends. Germline V gene data show CDR1 as SGDLS and CDR2 as YYNGEE. CDR3 protein: CASSIRGSEQFF. The CDR3 DNA reads as TGTGCCAGCAGCATACGGGGGTCGGAGCAGTTCTTC.

The chain couples TRBV30 to TRBJ2-1, with TRBD2 matching 7 bases. The CDR3 extends over 16 amino acids. V was pared by 5 bases and J by 8 bases, with 18 bases of the junction left unmatched. CDR1 is GTSNPN, CDR2 SVGIG, per germline (reference sequence). CDR3 region: CAWESLLSGGVYEQFF. CDR3 DNA: TGTGCCTGGGAGTCGCTCTTATCGGGAGGAGTTTATGAGCAGTTCTTC.

This clone was picked up one time. CDR3 residues: CASSVSGGALDTQYF. CDR3 nucleotide sequence: TGTGCCAGCAGCGTTAGCGGGGGGGCCCTAGATACGCAGTATTTT. The rearrangement joins TRBV9 to TRBJ2-3; TRBD2 matches 11 bases. The junction had 4 bases not matched to a gene; V was cut back by 2 bases and J by 5 bases. CDR3 length equals 15 residues. From germline, CDR1 is SGDLS and CDR2 YYNGEE.

This chain joins TRBV5-1 and TRBJ2-5; TRBD2 matches 7 bases. The CDR3 spans 15 residues. CDR1 is SGHRS, CDR2 YFSETQ, per germline. Trimming removed 4 bases from V and 4 bases from J; junction bases left unmatched: 10. DNA of the CDR3: TGCGCCAGCAGCCCGGGAGGTTGGCAAACAGAGACCCAGTACTTC. Its protein is CASSPGGWQTETQYF.

The V and J genes are TRBV27 and TRBJ2-3; 10 bases align to TRBD1. V gave up 3 bases and J gave up 6 bases; unmatched junction bases: 9. Per germline, CDR1 MNHEY and CDR2 SMNVEV (reference sequence). CDR3 length equals 16 residues. CDR3: CASSFLRRGQGDTQYF. CDR3 nucleotides: TGTGCCAGCAGTTTCCTCCGGCGGGGACAGGGGGATACGCAGTATTTT.

The chain is built from TRBV4-2 and TRBJ2-4; D may be TRBD1 (5 bases). The CDR3 extends over 16 amino acids. Per germline, CDR1 LGHNA and CDR2 YNFKEQ. V was clipped by 0 bases and J by 7 bases, with 16 bases between them. CDR3 region: CASSQEGRAFPNIQYF. The CDR3 bases are TGTGCCAGCAGCCAAGAGGGCAGGGCCTTTCCGAACATTCAGTACTTC.

This sequence joins TRBV7-9 and TRBJ1-2, with unresolved D. The CDR3 covers 16 residues. The V end lost 5 bases, the J end lost 0 bases, and 16 bases lay between the germline ends. Germline V gene sequence: CDR1 SEHNR, CDR2 FQNEAQ (reference sequence). The CDR3 loop is CASSPSGRRPNYGYTF. CDR3 in DNA: TGTGCCAGCAGCCCCTCCGGGAGACGACCTAACTATGGCTACACCTTC.

The V and J genes are TRBV2 and TRBJ1-6; no clear D. V lost 8 bases and J 11 bases, leaving 4 bases between the germline ends. From germline, CDR1 is SNHLY and CDR2 FYNNEI. The CDR3 is 9 residues long. CDR3 protein: CASGPPLHF. As DNA, the CDR3 is TGTGCCAGCGGGCCACCCCTCCACTTT.

This chain joins TRBV11-3 and TRBJ2-1, with a weak D call TRBD1 (6 bases). Germline V CDR1 and CDR2: SGHNT, YENEEA. Trimming pared 5 bases from V and 0 bases from J, leaving 11 bases between. CDR3 length equals 15 residues. The CDR3 DNA follows: TGTGCCAGCAGCGTCCAGGGGAGCTCCTACAATGAGCAGTTCTTC. This translates into CASSVQGSSYNEQFF.

The chain has TRBV27 and TRBJ2-1; 8 positions agree with TRBD2. With V trimmed by 8 bases and J by 8 bases, 11 bases remained unmatched. The germline gives CDR1 MNHEY, CDR2 SMNVEV (reference sequence). This CDR3 spans 14 amino acids. CDR3 DNA sequence: TGTGCCAGCGGCCGGGAGGGGTCCCACTATGAGCAGTTCTTC. Translation: CASGREGSHYEQFF.

The chain recombines TRBV18 with TRBJ1-5; D is possibly TRBD1 (5 bases). The V end lost 1 base, the J end lost 1 base, and 11 bases lay between the germline ends. Germline V gene sequence: CDR1 KGHSH, CDR2 LQKENI. The CDR3 length is 16 residues. The CDR3 DNA reads TGTGCCAGCTCACCACAGGGGATTCGAAGCAATCAGCCCCAGCATTTT. As protein: CASSPQGIRSNQPQHF.

Comments on this clone: In the same sample, other DNA sequences code for this CDR3. This sequence joins TRBV15 and TRBJ2-1; 7 bases are shared with TRBD2. Germline loops: CDR1 LNHNV, CDR2 YYDKDF (reference sequence). V lost 6 bases and J lost 3; bases outside the gene matches: 8. This CDR3 contains 15 residues. The DNA for the CDR3 is TGTGCCACCAGGCCGAAGACTAGCTTCTACAATGAGCAGTTCTTC. As protein: CATRPKTSFYNEQFF.

V gene TRBV6-1 combines with J gene TRBJ2-1, with D possibly TRBD2 on 6 matching bases. The CDR3 is 17 residues long. Trimming shortened V by 4 bases and J by 4 bases, and 20 bases separated the two germline ends. Germline CDR1 is MNHNS and CDR2 is SASEGT. The CDR3, as DNA: TGTGCCAGCAGTGCAAGCCCTTCGGAGGGCTTATACAATGAGCAGTTCTTC. Protein sequence: CASSASPSEGLYNEQFF.

This chain joins TRBV7-9 and TRBJ2-1, with TRBD2 matching 12 bases. This CDR3 has 16 amino acids. CDR1 and CDR2 (germline): SEHNR, FQNEAQ (reference sequence). Losses at the gene ends were 4 bases for V and 4 bases for J; bases not matched to a gene: 5. For the CDR3, the DNA is TGTGCCAGCAGCTCTACCACTAGCGGGGGGTACAATGAGCAGTTCTTC. Its protein is CASSSTTSGGYNEQFF. Drawing the rest from reference TRBV7-9 and TRBJ2-1, the complete variable domain is DTGVSQNPRHKITKRGQNVTFRCDPISEHNRLYWYRQTLGQGPEFLTYFQNEAQLEKSRLLSDRFSAERPKGSFSTLEIQRTEQGDSAMYLCASSSTTSGGYNEQFFGPGTRLTVL.

The V gene is TRBV7-2, the J gene TRBJ2-7; perhaps TRBD2 as D (5 bases). Germline CDR1 and CDR2: SGHTA and FQGNSA. The CDR3 loop spans 13 amino acids. The V gene lost 5 bases and the J gene lost 3 bases, with 11 bases spanning the gap. The CDR3 here is CASSANRGYEQYF. In DNA, the CDR3 is TGTGCCAGCAGCGCGAACCGGGGCTACGAGCAGTACTTC.

The chain combines TRBV28 with TRBJ2-5; 14 nucleotides align to TRBD2. V lost 6 bases, J lost 11 bases, and 14 bases stayed unmatched. The length of the CDR3 is 16 residues. The germline CDR1 and CDR2 sequences are MDHEN and SYDVKM. The CDR3 region has the DNA TGTGCCAGCAGGAGCGGGACTAGCGGGAGTACGGGTGAGCAGTACTTC. Translating it yields CASRSGTSGSTGEQYF. Combining the CDR3 with reference TRBV28 and TRBJ2-5 gives the whole variable domain DVKVTQSSRYLVKRTGEKVFLECVQDMDHENMFWYRQDPGLGLRLIYFSYDVKMKEKGDIPEGYSVSREKKERFSLILESASTNQTSMYLCASRSGTSGSTGEQYFGPGTRLLVL.

This clone was picked up a small number of times. The CDR3 DNA is TGTGCCAGTAGTTCCCCTTACAGGGGAGATGGAAAACTGTTTTTT. Protein product: CASSSPYRGDGKLFF. V gene TRBV19 combines with J gene TRBJ1-4; 7 bases align to TRBD1. This CDR3 has 15 residues. V was clipped by 5 bases and J by 10 bases; unmatched bases: 13. The germline V gene encodes CDR1 LNHDA and CDR2 SQIVND (reference sequence).

The genes are TRBV5-1 and TRBJ2-4; a possible D gene is TRBD1 (6 bases). Per the germline V gene, CDR1 is SGHRS and CDR2 is YFSETQ. This CDR3 contains 13 residues. Trimming left V 7 bases short and J 2 bases short, with 10 bases between. The CDR3 coding sequence is TGCGCCAGCGCTACAGGGACCAAAAACATTCAGTACTTC. Protein sequence: CASATGTKNIQYF.